This T cell receptor beta chain was sequenced in a study of blood T cell repertoires in COVID-19. About the study: In each case, the material was cDNA or gDNA derived from T cells, B-cell-depleted T cells, or PBMCs.

The protocol was immunoSEQ multiplex PCR, while the TCRdb copy is restricted to in-frame clones and leaves out a portion. In the table there are approximately 72,000 clones, more than 75% of which are singletons. This sequence was found in a woman between 55 and 75 years old with acute or convalescent COVID-19. Material for sequencing was peripheral blood.

CDR3 sequence reads: CATSAGTDTQYF. In nucleotides, the CDR3 is TGTGCCACCAGTGCTGGCACAGATACGCAGTATTTT. The J gene is TRBJ2-3, the V gene TRBV24-1, with D unresolved. The CDR3 loop spans 12 amino acids. With 5 bases removed from V and 1 base from J, the gap between germline ends came to 3 bases. Germline V gene data show CDR1 as KGHDR and CDR2 as SFDVKD.